The 15 T cell receptor beta chains listed next were all sequenced from one sample in a study of beta chain features in type 1 diabetes. Study-level points and caveats: Shorter TCRB CDR3s, moderately but significantly so, marked every one of the four CD4+ subsets in Type 1 diabetes patients.

No antigen is known for these receptors. Every bit of the isolated RNA underwent reverse transcription, so sequencing read expressed TCRB transcripts. Sequencing was performed with immunoSEQ multiplex PCR; in TCRdb, only in-frame clones are kept and a portion is missing. The data contain 300,000 to 350,000 clones, 9.3% of them singletons. Sequenced sample: central memory CD4+ T cells from blood. The receptor set was obtained from a man aged 25-40 years with type 1 diabetes.

The table lists this clone with a few counts. The chain employs TRBV11-3 and TRBJ2-7, with 8 bases lining up with TRBD1. The CDR3 extends over 15 amino acids. The germline gives CDR1 SGHNT, CDR2 YENEEA. Trimming cost V 5 bases and J 6 bases; bases outside gene matches: 12. The CDR3 region is CASSQTSGTGGEQYF. Here the CDR3 DNA reads TGTGCCAGCAGCCAAACCTCCGGGACAGGCGGCGAGCAGTACTTC.

This clone occurred a few times. This chain connects TRBV11-3 to TRBJ2-3; D may be TRBD1 (6 bases). Germline CDR1 reads SGHNT; CDR2 reads YENEEA. This CDR3 has 14 amino acids. The V end was cut by 1 base, the J end by 5 bases, with 10 bases between. This chain's CDR3 is CASSLGTGKDTQYF. In DNA, the CDR3 is TGTGCCAGCAGCTTAGGAACAGGGAAAGATACGCAGTATTTT.

The genes are TRBV4-2 and TRBJ1-3, with unresolved D. The germline CDR1 and CDR2 sequences are LGHNA and YNFKEQ. V was trimmed by 0 bases and J by 0 bases, leaving 9 bases between them. CDR3 length: 16 residues. Here the CDR3 reads CASSQDLVNSGNTIYF. The CDR3 region has the DNA TGTGCCAGCAGCCAAGATCTTGTAAACTCTGGAAACACCATATATTTT.

In its sample, this clone was seen a few times. CDR3 sequence: CASSPRGTGDSPLHF. The CDR3 DNA is TGTGCCAGCAGCCCGCGAGGGACAGGCGATTCACCCCTCCACTTT. The V call is TRBV7-9, the J call TRBJ1-6; 8 nucleotides agree with TRBD1. The CDR3 consists of 15 residues. The junction had 8 bases not matched to a gene; V was cut back by 5 bases and J by 8 bases. Germline values: CDR1 SEHNR, CDR2 FQNEAQ (reference sequence). Using reference TRBV7-9 and TRBJ1-6 for the parts outside the CDR3, the full variable domain is DTGVSQNPRHKITKRGQNVTFRCDPISEHNRLYWYRQTLGQGPEFLTYFQNEAQLEKSRLLSDRFSAERPKGSFSTLEIQRTEQGDSAMYLCASSPRGTGDSPLHFGNGTRLTVT.

A few counts support this clone. V gene TRBV6-1 combines with J gene TRBJ2-7; D is undetermined. V was pared by 7 bases and J by 3 bases, with 13 bases between. CDR1 and CDR2 from the germline V gene are MNHNS and SASEGT. The CDR3 runs to 13 residues. This chain's CDR3 is CASTPRALYEQYF. The DNA of the CDR3 is TGTGCCAGCACCCCGCGAGCACTCTACGAGCAGTACTTC.

The CDR3 loop reads CASSLPGSYEQYF. In nucleotides, the CDR3 is TGTGCCAGCAGCTTACCAGGGTCCTACGAGCAGTACTTC. The V gene is TRBV7-6, the J gene TRBJ2-7, with D possibly matching TRBD1 (5 bases). The CDR3 sequence is 13 residues long. CDR1 and CDR2 (germline): SGHVS, FNYEAQ. Trimming removed 2 bases from V and 1 base from J, with 6 bases in between.

This clone occurred a few times. The rearrangement uses TRBV7-2 and TRBJ1-6; maybe TRBD1 (5 bases). This CDR3 comprises 16 residues. V dropped 4 bases and J dropped 4 bases, with 14 bases sitting between them. The germline V gene encodes CDR1 SGHTA and CDR2 FQGNSA. The CDR3: CASSSYSTGYNSPLHF. The CDR3 DNA is TGTGCCAGCAGCTCTTACTCAACAGGTTATAATTCACCCCTCCACTTT.

This clone was detected a few times. The chain recombines TRBV7-2 with TRBJ2-2; TRBD2 agrees at 11 bases. Germline CDR1 and CDR2: SGHTA and FQGNSA. This CDR3 comprises 16 residues. The J segment lost 4 bases and the V segment lost 1 base, leaving 2 bases of the junction unmatched. The CDR3 DNA sequence: TGTGCCAGCAGCTTAGAGACTAGCGGGACCACCGGGGAGCTGTTTTTT. Translation: CASSLETSGTTGELFF.

This chain joins TRBV2 and TRBJ1-1; D is unresolved. Trimming stripped 6 bases from V and 2 bases from J, with 4 bases between. CDR3 length: 11 amino acids. Germline CDR1 and CDR2: SNHLY and FYNNEI. In DNA form, the CDR3 reads TGTGCCAGCAGGGCTAACACTGAAGCTTTCTTT. Translated, it gives CASRANTEAFF.

There are a few counts of this clone. The chain combines TRBV7-8 with TRBJ2-3; the D gene could be TRBD1 or TRBD2 (5 bases each). Trimming stripped 1 base from V and 0 bases from J, with 8 bases between. From germline, CDR1 is SGHVS and CDR2 FQNEAQ. CDR3 length: 15 amino acids. CDR3 nucleotides: TGTGCCAGCAGCTTAGTTGGGGACAGCACAGATACGCAGTATTTT. Protein: CASSLVGDSTDTQYF.

This clone has a count of ten or more. The chain is built from TRBV7-2 and TRBJ1-5; D gene uncertain. Germline-derived CDR1 and CDR2 are SGHTA and FQGNSA. Trimming removed 1 base at V and 2 bases at J, with 12 bases between. The CDR3 length is 16 residues. DNA for the CDR3: TGTGCCAGCAGCTTAGAGGGAGGCGGCGGCAATCAGCCCCAGCATTTT. Its translation: CASSLEGGGGNQPQHF.

This clone was counted many times. The chain links TRBV25-1 to TRBJ2-2, with D unclear. Germline V gene sequence: CDR1 MGHDK, CDR2 SYGVNS. CDR3 length equals 15 residues. V was pared by 1 base and J by 0 bases, with 6 bases between. As DNA, the CDR3 is TGTGCCAGCAGTGAATTTGTCGCGAACACCGGGGAGCTGTTTTTT. As protein: CASSEFVANTGELFF. The complete variable domain, with remaining parts taken from reference TRBV25-1 and TRBJ2-2, reads EADIYQTPRYLVIGTGKKITLECSQTMGHDKMYWYQQDPGMELHLIHYSYGVNSTEKGDLSSESTVSRIRTEHFPLTLESARPSHTSQYLCASSEFVANTGELFFGEGSRLTVL.

This sequence joins TRBV9 and TRBJ2-6; D is undetermined. Germline V gene sequence: CDR1 SGDLS, CDR2 YYNGEE. The germline V and J ends were trimmed by 0 bases and 0 bases, with 10 bases remaining between them. The CDR3 has 17 amino acids. The CDR3 DNA reads TGTGCCAGCAGCGTAGTCCCCGCTAGCTCTGGGGCCAACGTCCTGACTTTC. Residues: CASSVVPASSGANVLTF.

There are a few counts of this clone. This chain uses TRBV10-3 with TRBJ1-1; 11 bases agree with TRBD1. Trimming removed 6 bases from V and 2 bases from J; junction bases left unmatched: 8. Looked up from germline, CDR1 is ENHRY and CDR2 is SYGVKD. The CDR3 length is 16 residues. CDR3 protein: CAIRAGTGGINTEAFF. The CDR3 DNA reads as TGTGCCATCAGGGCGGGGACAGGGGGAATTAACACTGAAGCTTTCTTT.

In its sample, this clone was seen a few times. The chain joins TRBV9 to TRBJ2-5; D assignment may be TRBD1 or TRBD2 (5 bases each). The J call may be incorrect, as the DNA end agrees better with TRBJ2-7. CDR3 length: 15 amino acids. Germline V gives CDR1 SGDLS, CDR2 YYNGEE. The CDR3 reads CASSVDPGARYEQYF. The CDR3 DNA sequence: TGTGCCAGCAGCGTAGACCCCGGGGCTCGGTACGAGCAGTACTTC.